This TCR beta chain was identified during a study of shared clonotypes between healthy human individuals. Libraries were prepared by immunoSEQ multiplex PCR; TCRdb keeps only in-frame clonotypes and omits some of them. The sample includes about 2.4 million clones, over 85% seen only once; the top ten take 0.36%. This CDR3 has 12 residues. V lost 3 bases and J 6 bases, leaving 7 bases between the germline ends. Germline lookup yields CDR1 SGHVS and CDR2 FQNEAQ. This TCR was sampled from a man aged 18 to 35 in good health. Some clones in this sample may be carry-over from other donors' samples. Input material: naive CD4+ T cells from PBMCs. Subset: CD45RA+ positively selected. The chain links TRBV7-8 to TRBJ2-3; D gene unclear. The CDR3 region is CASSFTVDTQYF. In nucleotides, the CDR3 is TGTGCCAGCAGCTTTACCGTCGATACGCAGTATTTT.